This T cell receptor beta chain comes out of a study of vaccination and CD4 T cells after COVID-19. Study as a whole: Post-vaccination samples were procured at a median of approximately 72 days following dose two (range 14 to 241). Stimulation of the cells used overlapping spike peptide pools from SARS-CoV-2 and from the common cold coronaviruses HCoV-NL63, HCoV-OC43 and HCoV-229E.

The CDR3 extends over 15 amino acids. Germline CDR1 LNHDA, CDR2 SQIVND (reference sequence). V was pared by 8 bases and J by 7 bases, with 15 bases of the junction left unmatched. As concerns this clonotype: Its antigen is currently unknown.

Scientists ran DNA taken from cultured CD4+ T cells through the Oncomine TCR Beta short-read assay for sequencing. Genomic DNA was taken out of cultured CD4+ T cells by extraction. MiXCR, run by TCRdb on the PCR reads, gives a single entry per CDR3 protein. The profile shows about 19,000 distinct CDR3 sequences, 80% to 85% of them singletons. Treatment of the sample: roughly 11-day PBMC culture with coronavirus spike peptide pools or control peptides (ViraFEST assay). Following expansion of antigen-specific T cells with peptide pools, ViraFEST then sequenced TCRs. The source of this sequence is a human donor who received a COVID-19 vaccine. The V gene is TRBV19, the J gene TRBJ2-7; 9 nucleotides line up with TRBD1. The specimen comprised CD4+ T cells from blood, cultured in vitro, sampled after SARS-CoV-2 vaccination. The CDR3 bases are TGTGCCAGTGACCGCCAGCGACAGGGGGTGCGGGAGCAGTACTTC. Translation gives CASDRQRQGVREQYF.